The next 21 T cell receptor beta chains were all read from a single sample in a study of CD8 T cells in Susac syndrome. A quantity of about 0.5 to 1 ug RNA underwent reverse transcription using random hexamers. TCRdb reanalysed the immunoSEQ multiplex PCR reads using MiXCR and keeps one entry per CDR3 protein. Here the sample spans hundreds of thousands of distinct CDR3 sequences, approximately 85% being singletons. Material for sequencing was CD8+ T cells from PBMCs. The receptors derive from a human donor with multiple sclerosis.

The J gene is TRBJ2-1, the V gene TRBV6-6; TRBD2 is a possible D gene (5 bases). Trimming took off 7 bases at V and 2 bases at J, with 18 bases between the two ends. This CDR3 has 16 amino acids. The V gene's germline CDR1 is MNHNY and CDR2 SVGAGI (reference sequence). The CDR3 spells CASTPGSGSAYNEQFF. The CDR3 DNA reads TGTGCCAGCACCCCGGGGAGCGGTTCCGCCTACAATGAGCAGTTCTTC.

The rearrangement links TRBV12-5 to TRBJ2-2; D call uncertain. The CDR3 contains 14 residues. Trimming took off 3 bases at V and 5 bases at J, with 10 bases between the two ends. The V gene's germline CDR1 is LGHNT and CDR2 FRNRAP. The CDR3 sequence is CASGLDLDTGELFF. CDR3 bases: TGTGCTAGTGGTTTAGACTTAGATACCGGGGAGCTGTTTTTT.

The chain combines TRBV29-1 with TRBJ1-2; the D gene is possibly TRBD1 (5 bases). CDR3 length: 15 residues. V dropped 4 bases and J dropped 4 bases, with 19 bases sitting between them. Germline V CDR1 and CDR2: SQVTM, ANQGSEA. CDR3 sequence reads: CSVGAGKSHGYGYTF. The DNA for the CDR3 is TGCAGCGTTGGGGCAGGGAAGAGCCACGGCTATGGCTACACCTTC. Filled out from reference TRBV29-1 and TRBJ1-2, the complete variable domain reads SAVISQKPSRDICQRGTSLTIQCQVDSQVTMMFWYRQQPGQSLTLIATANQGSEATYESGFVIDKFPISRPNLTFSTLTVSNMSPEDSSIYLCSVGAGKSHGYGYTFGSGTRLTVV.

A single count supports this clonotype. This chain connects TRBV2 to TRBJ2-7, with D possibly matching TRBD2 (6 bases). CDR1 and CDR2 from the germline V gene are SNHLY and FYNNEI. The CDR3 runs 11 residues. The V and J ends lost 6 bases and 10 bases respectively, with 13 bases between them. The CDR3 bases are TGTGCCAGCAGGACCGGGACTCTCCAGTACTTC. Its protein is CASRTGTLQYF. The whole variable domain, remainder taken from reference TRBV2 and TRBJ2-7, is EPEVTQTPSHQVTQMGQEVILRCVPISNHLYFYWYRQILGQKVEFLVSFYNNEISEKSEIFDDQFSVERPDGSNFTLKIRSTKLEDSAMYFCASRTGTLQYFGPGTRLTVT.

The rearrangement uses TRBV7-8 and TRBJ2-7, with a weak D call TRBD1 (6 bases). Germline V gene lookup returns CDR1 SGHVS and CDR2 FQNEAQ. The CDR3 extends over 15 amino acids. Trimming cost V 1 base and J 5 bases, with 15 bases left between them. Here the CDR3 DNA reads TGTGCCAGCAGCTTAGGGGCAGGGGAAGGCGACGAGCAGTACTTC. Amino acid sequence: CASSLGAGEGDEQYF. The full variable domain, with the rest looked up from reference TRBV7-8 and TRBJ2-7, is GAGVSQSPRYKVAKRGQDVALRCDPISGHVSLFWYQQALGQGPEFLTYFQNEAQLDKSGLPSDRFFAERPEGSVSTLKIQRTQQEDSAVYLCASSLGAGEGDEQYFGPGTRLTVT.

The chain links TRBV27 to TRBJ2-3, with 12 bases lining up with TRBD2. The length of the CDR3 is 15 residues. V gave up 6 bases and J gave up 4 bases; unmatched junction bases: 5. CDR1 MNHEY and CDR2 SMNVEV come from the germline V gene (reference sequence). The CDR3 bases are TGTGCCAGCAGAGAGACTAGCGGGAGCGCAGATACGCAGTATTTT. The encoded protein is CASRETSGSADTQYF.

V usage is TRBV29-1 and J usage is TRBJ2-7; 9 bases are a match to TRBD2. The junction had 13 bases not matched to a gene; V was cut back by 7 bases and J by 3 bases. Germline CDR1 SQVTM, CDR2 ANQGSEA. CDR3 length: 15 amino acids. CDR3 loop: CSAGGRREGHYEQYF. The CDR3 DNA reads as TGCAGCGCGGGGGGACGGCGGGAGGGCCACTACGAGCAGTACTTC.

The chain employs TRBV6-5 and TRBJ1-2; 8 nucleotides match TRBD1. Germline loops: CDR1 MNHEY, CDR2 SVGAGI. The V segment lost 4 bases and the J segment 6 bases; nucleotides outside the gene matches: 13. The CDR3 runs to 16 residues. CDR3 DNA: TGTGCCAGCAGTTTCGGCAGGGGGCGTTTAATCGATGGCTACACCTTC. Translating gives CASSFGRGRLIDGYTF.

This clonotype came up many times. The V call is TRBV27, the J call TRBJ2-2; no definite D call. V was clipped by 9 bases and J by 6 bases, with 11 bases between them. Germline values: CDR1 MNHEY, CDR2 SMNVEV (reference sequence). This CDR3 region has 12 residues. The CDR3 DNA reads as TGTGCCAGTTCCCTCGGGTCCGGGGAGCTGTTTTTT. Translated: CASSLGSGELFF.

The chain links TRBV29-1 to TRBJ2-7; possible D gene TRBD1, 5 bases. Trimming pared 4 bases from V and 0 bases from J, leaving 13 bases between. This CDR3 spans 14 amino acids. Germline-derived CDR1 and CDR2 are SQVTM and ANQGSEA. This chain's CDR3 is CSVVIGVSSYEQYF. DNA of the CDR3: TGCAGCGTTGTCATAGGGGTTAGCTCCTACGAGCAGTACTTC.

J is TRBJ1-3 and V is TRBV6-5; possibly TRBD1 for D (5 bases). This CDR3 has 17 residues. Germline CDR1 and CDR2: MNHEY and SVGAGI. The V gene lost 0 bases and the J gene lost 0 bases, with 12 bases spanning the gap. The CDR3 here is CASSYSSPGTSGNTIYF. DNA of the CDR3: TGTGCCAGCAGTTACTCGAGCCCAGGGACCTCTGGAAACACCATATATTTT.

The rearrangement joins TRBV4-1 to TRBJ2-1; D may be TRBD2 (6 bases). The ends were cut back, 3 bases at V and 5 bases at J, with 14 bases in the middle. The CDR3 runs to 15 residues. Germline V CDR1 and CDR2: MGHRA, YSYEKL. CDR3 loop: CASSHRLDADNEQFF. CDR3 bases: TGCGCCAGCAGCCATAGACTAGATGCGGACAATGAGCAGTTCTTC.

The chain uses TRBV27 and TRBJ1-2; maybe TRBD1 (5 bases). The CDR3 sequence is 15 residues long. V lost 0 bases, J lost 4 bases, and 12 bases lay in between. CDR1 is MNHEY and CDR2 is SMNVEV in the germline V gene (reference sequence). The CDR3 here is CASSLSEGFLYGYTF. The CDR3 DNA sequence: TGTGCCAGCAGTTTATCGGAGGGGTTCCTCTATGGCTACACCTTC.

This chain links TRBV3-1 with TRBJ2-1; D perhaps matches TRBD1 (6 bases). This CDR3 region has 15 residues. With 0 bases removed from V and 4 bases from J, the gap between germline ends came to 10 bases. CDR1 is LGHDT and CDR2 is YNNKEL in the germline V gene (reference sequence). The CDR3 reads CASSQDVGQYNEQFF. The CDR3, as DNA: TGTGCCAGCAGCCAAGATGTCGGACAGTACAATGAGCAGTTCTTC.

The V call is TRBV11-1, the J call TRBJ2-7; D not certain. Germline CDR1 reads SGHAT; CDR2 reads FQDESV (reference sequence). V was trimmed by 1 base and J by 9 bases, leaving 19 bases between them. This CDR3 has 15 amino acids. Here the CDR3 DNA reads TGTGCCAGCAGCTTAGACGGAAATCTCCTACGAGGGCAGTACTTC. This translates into CASSLDGNLLRGQYF.

Here the CDR3 reads CASSWASNQPQHF. In DNA form, the CDR3 reads TGTGCCAGCAGTTGGGCGAGCAATCAGCCCCAGCATTTT. This chain joins TRBV6-6 and TRBJ1-5; D unresolved. Germline CDR1 reads MNHNY; CDR2 reads SVGAGI (reference sequence). V was trimmed by 4 bases and J by 1 base, leaving 5 bases between them. The CDR3 has 13 residues.

This clonotype was recorded only once. The chain links TRBV30 to TRBJ2-7; D ambiguous. CDR1 and CDR2 (germline): GTSNPN, SVGIG (reference sequence). CDR3 length: 14 residues. The V end was cut by 3 bases, the J end by 0 bases, with 12 bases between. The CDR3 is CAWSDSFGSYEQYF. CDR3 nucleotides: TGTGCCTGGAGCGACTCCTTCGGCTCCTACGAGCAGTACTTC.

The chain joins TRBV19 to TRBJ2-7, with 7 positions matching TRBD1. The CDR3 is 14 amino acids. The germline V gene encodes CDR1 LNHDA and CDR2 SQIVND (reference sequence). V shed 5 bases and J 3 bases; nucleotides not matched to a gene: 7. The CDR3: CASSLKGQSYEQYF. CDR3 DNA: TGTGCCAGTAGTCTCAAGGGACAGAGCTACGAGCAGTACTTC. The full variable domain, its missing parts supplied by reference TRBV19 and TRBJ2-7, is DGGITQSPKYLFRKEGQNVTLSCEQNLNHDAMYWYRQDPGQGLRLIYYSQIVNDFQKGDIAEGYSVSREKKESFPLTVTSAQKNPTAFYLCASSLKGQSYEQYFGPGTRLTVT.

This clonotype has only a few counts. This rearrangement joins TRBV6-9 to TRBJ2-7, with D perhaps TRBD2 (5 bases). Trimming removed 7 bases from V and 0 bases from J, with 19 bases in between. Per germline, CDR1 MNHGY and CDR2 SVAAGI. The CDR3 contains 16 residues. The CDR3 DNA is TGTGCCAGCACCCTCTCCAGTCTAGCCCTCTCCTACGAGCAGTACTTC. Protein sequence: CASTLSSLALSYEQYF.

This clonotype was counted a single time. The DNA for the CDR3 is TGTGCCAGCATCCCGGGGACAGGGGACTACGAGCAGTACTTC. It yields the protein CASIPGTGDYEQYF. The chain couples TRBV7-8 to TRBJ2-7; 10 positions match TRBD1. V dropped 7 bases and J dropped 3; count of bases not matched to a gene: 6. The length of the CDR3 is 14 residues. The germline CDR1 and CDR2 sequences are SGHVS and FQNEAQ.

The V and J genes are TRBV20-1 and TRBJ2-1; D might be TRBD2 (5 bases). The CDR3 is 13 residues long. The V end was cut by 2 bases, the J end by 10 bases, with 15 bases between. The V gene's germline CDR1 is DFQATT and CDR2 SNEGSKA (reference sequence). DNA for the CDR3: TGCAGTGCTAGACCACTAGATCGGGCCGAGCAGTTCTTC. It encodes CSARPLDRAEQFF.